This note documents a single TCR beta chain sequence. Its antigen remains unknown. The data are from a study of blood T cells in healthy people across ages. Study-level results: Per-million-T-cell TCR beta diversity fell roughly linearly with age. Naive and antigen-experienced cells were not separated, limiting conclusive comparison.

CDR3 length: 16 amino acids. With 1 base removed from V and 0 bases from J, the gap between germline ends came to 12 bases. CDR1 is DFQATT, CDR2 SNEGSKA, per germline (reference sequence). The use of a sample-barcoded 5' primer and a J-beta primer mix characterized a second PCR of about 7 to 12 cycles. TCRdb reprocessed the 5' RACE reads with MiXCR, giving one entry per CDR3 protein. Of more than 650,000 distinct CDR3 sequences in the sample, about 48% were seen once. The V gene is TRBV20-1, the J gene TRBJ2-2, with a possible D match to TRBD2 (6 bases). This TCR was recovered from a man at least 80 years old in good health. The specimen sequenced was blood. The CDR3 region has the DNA TGCAGTGCTAGAGCCTGGGAGGTCCCGAACACCGGGGAGCTGTTTTTT. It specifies CSARAWEVPNTGELFF.